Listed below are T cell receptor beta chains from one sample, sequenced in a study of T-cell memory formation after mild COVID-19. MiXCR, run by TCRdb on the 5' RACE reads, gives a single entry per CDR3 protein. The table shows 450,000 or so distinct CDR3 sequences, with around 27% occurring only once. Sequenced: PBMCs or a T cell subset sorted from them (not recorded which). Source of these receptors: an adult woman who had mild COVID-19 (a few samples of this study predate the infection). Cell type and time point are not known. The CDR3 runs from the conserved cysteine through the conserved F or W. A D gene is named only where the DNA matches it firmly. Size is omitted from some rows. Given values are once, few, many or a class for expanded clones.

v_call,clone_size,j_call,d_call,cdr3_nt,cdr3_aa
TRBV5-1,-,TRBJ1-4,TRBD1,TGCGCCAGCACCTTGTCGGGACAGGGAAATGAAAAACTGTTTTTT,CASTLSGQGNEKLFF
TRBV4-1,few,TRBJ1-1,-,TGCGCCAGCAGCCAAGTGGGCCAAGAGGCAGAAGCTTTCTTT,CASSQVGQEAEAFF
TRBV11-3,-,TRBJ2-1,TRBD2,TGTGCCAGCAGCCCACTTGCGGGGACTAGCGGGGGGTCCTACAATGAGCAGTTCTTC,CASSPLAGTSGGSYNEQFF
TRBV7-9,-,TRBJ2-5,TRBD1,TGTGCCAGCAGCGGGGACAGACTCCCGGGGTCCCAGTACTTC,CASSGDRLPGSQYF
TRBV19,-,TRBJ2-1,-,TGTGCCAGTAGTGTCCGGGAGACCCCTTACAATGAGCAGTTCTTC,CASSVRETPYNEQFF
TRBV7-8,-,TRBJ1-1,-,TGTGCCAGCAGCTTAGAAGAAGCTTTCTTT,CASSLEEAFF
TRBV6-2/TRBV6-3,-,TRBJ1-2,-,TGTGCCAGCAGACGGGCCCGGGGAGAGGTATATGGCTACACCTTC,CASRRARGEVYGYTF
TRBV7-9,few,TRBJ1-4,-,TGTGCCAGCAGCCCACAGGCAGGTCTCACGGTTTTT,CASSPQAGLTVF
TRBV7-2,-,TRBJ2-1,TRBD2,TGTGCCAGCAGCTTAGCGGGGGCTAGCGGGGGGCCCCTCTACAATGAGCAGTTCTTC,CASSLAGASGGPLYNEQFF
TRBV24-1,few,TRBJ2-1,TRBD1,TGTGCCACCACCGGGACAGGGATCGTTAATGAGCAGTTCTTC,CATTGTGIVNEQFF
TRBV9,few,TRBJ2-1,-,TGTGCCAGCAGCGTAGGGGCCTCTGGGGGGGCCCGCTACAATGAGCAGTTCTTC,CASSVGASGGARYNEQFF
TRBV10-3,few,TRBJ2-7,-,TGTGCCATCAGTGAGCAGGAAGGCTACGAGCAGTACTTC,CAISEQEGYEQYF
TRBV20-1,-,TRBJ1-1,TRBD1,TGCAGTGCTAGACATTCCCTCGTGACAGGGGCCCCGAACACTGAAGCTTTCTTT,CSARHSLVTGAPNTEAFF
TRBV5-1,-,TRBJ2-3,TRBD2,TGCGCCAGCAGCTTGGCCAGGTTGGCGGGAGCAGCAGATACGCAGTATTTT,CASSLARLAGAADTQYF
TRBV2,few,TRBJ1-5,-,TGTGCCAGCAGTGAATCGGACAGAGTAAGTTCGCCCCAGCATTTT,CASSESDRVSSPQHF
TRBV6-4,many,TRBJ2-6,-,TGTGCCAGCAGTGGAACGACTGCTACTGGGGCCAACGTCCTGACTTTC,CASSGTTATGANVLTF
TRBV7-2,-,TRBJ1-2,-,TGTGCCAGCAGCGCTAGTAGGGGTAGCTATGGCTACACCTTC,CASSASRGSYGYTF
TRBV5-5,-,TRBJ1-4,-,TGTGCCAGCAGCCATGACCCGGGGGCTAATGAAAAACTGTTTTTT,CASSHDPGANEKLFF
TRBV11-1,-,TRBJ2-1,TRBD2,TGTGCCAGCAGCCCCTCCTCGGCGGGGGAAGGTGAGCAGTTCTTC,CASSPSSAGEGEQFF
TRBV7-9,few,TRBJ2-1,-,TGTGCCACCGATGGCCTAGCCACGTCCAATGAGCAGTTCTTC,CATDGLATSNEQFF